The clone carrying this T cell receptor beta chain was counted ten times or more. Its antigen remains unidentified. Amplification yielded TCR beta CDR3 regions, with RNA transcripts as the source. RT-PCR in the first round (using the HTBI primer set) targeted the TCR CDR3. TCRdb reprocessed the multiplex PCR reads with MiXCR, giving one entry per CDR3 protein. The top ten hold roughly 29% of the sample, which has around 540,000 distinct CDR3 sequences, 15% to 20% seen once. The data are from a study of T cells in Graves' hyperthyroidism and ophthalmopathy. Regarding the study as a whole: Blood shared most expanded thyroid clonotypes above 0.001. In validation, the model predicted ophthalmopathy. These predictions came a median approximately 6.5 months before onset.

V dropped 5 bases and J dropped 3; count of bases not matched to a gene: 13. The CDR3 runs to 15 residues. Per germline, CDR1 DFQATT and CDR2 SNEGSKA (reference sequence). The chain has TRBV20-1 and TRBJ2-7; 7 bases are shared with TRBD1. Sequenced sample: blood. The TCR was taken from a woman in her thirties with Graves' ophthalmopathy. CDR3 in DNA: TGCAGTGCTCAAGGCTCCGGGACAGCCGGCTACGAGCAGTACTTC. Protein product: CSAQGSGTAGYEQYF.